A single sample gave rise to the 17 T cell receptor beta chains below, sequenced in a study of shared clonotypes between healthy human individuals. Naive CD8 populations comprised CD45RO-negative cells positively selected for CCR7, excluding terminally differentiated effector memory CD45RA+ cells. Method: immunoSEQ multiplex PCR; TCRdb's copy keeps in-frame clones and lacks some. The profile shows over 2 million clones, approximately 94% of them singletons. The material sequenced was naive CD8+ T cells sorted from blood. Receptors were obtained from a man younger than 35 in good health.

The V call is TRBV14, the J call TRBJ2-7; TRBD2 might be the D (6 bases). Trimming removed 4 bases at V and 3 bases at J, with 7 bases between. Germline CDR1 SGHDN, CDR2 FVKESK. This CDR3 has 12 amino acids. Written as DNA, the CDR3 is TGTGCCAGCAGCCTGGACTACTACGAGCAGTACTTC. Residues: CASSLDYYEQYF.

The rearrangement uses TRBV7-9 and TRBJ2-1, with TRBD2 identical over 10 bases. The V segment lost 1 base and the J segment 2 bases; nucleotides outside the gene matches: 5. CDR3 length: 17 amino acids. From germline, CDR1 is SEHNR and CDR2 FQNEAQ (reference sequence). CDR3 DNA: TGTGCCAGCAGCTTAGACTCTAGCGGGGGAACCTACAATGAGCAGTTCTTC. Translated: CASSLDSSGGTYNEQFF. The whole variable domain, filled in from reference TRBV7-9 and TRBJ2-1, reads DTGVSQNPRHKITKRGQNVTFRCDPISEHNRLYWYRQTLGQGPEFLTYFQNEAQLEKSRLLSDRFSAERPKGSFSTLEIQRTEQGDSAMYLCASSLDSSGGTYNEQFFGPGTRLTVL.

Remarks on this clone: This same CDR3 is encoded by further DNA sequences in the sample. The chain recombines TRBV19 with TRBJ2-1; D gene unclear. This CDR3 is built from 13 residues. V dropped 3 bases and J dropped 4 bases, with 7 bases sitting between them. The V gene's germline CDR1 is LNHDA and CDR2 SQIVND (reference sequence). The DNA of the CDR3 is TGTGCCAGTAGTATTACGCTGTACAATGAGCAGTTCTTC. The encoded protein is CASSITLYNEQFF.

V is TRBV9 and J is TRBJ2-1, with 11 bases fitting TRBD2. CDR1 is SGDLS, CDR2 YYNGEE, per germline. The junction had 8 bases not matched to a gene; V was cut back by 4 bases and J by 8 bases. This CDR3 comprises 15 residues. The CDR3 DNA sequence: TGTGCCAGCAGCACCGGGACTAGCGGACGGGATGAGCAGTTCTTC. Amino acids: CASSTGTSGRDEQFF.

About this clone itself: Other DNA sequences from this sample encode an identical CDR3 as well. The chain couples TRBV27 to TRBJ2-7; weak D call: TRBD2 (6 bases). Germline values: CDR1 MNHEY, CDR2 SMNVEV (reference sequence). Between the trimmed V and J ends, which lost 3 bases and 7 bases, there was a span of 13 bases. The CDR3 has 13 amino acids. CDR3: CASSFGGAGEQYF. The CDR3 nucleotides are TGTGCCAGCAGTTTCGGCGGGGCGGGGGAGCAGTACTTC.

A single count supports this clone. This sequence joins TRBV5-1 and TRBJ2-2; 8 bases agree with TRBD2. The germline V gene has CDR1 SGHRS and CDR2 YFSETQ. There are 15 residues in the CDR3. J lost 4 bases, V lost 4 bases, and 6 bases had no gene match. The CDR3, as DNA: TGCGCCAGCAGCACACAGCGGGAGACCACCGGGGAGCTGTTTTTT. Residues: CASSTQRETTGELFF.

This clone was picked up a small number of times. The rearrangement links TRBV9 to TRBJ2-7; TRBD2 agrees at 8 bases. The ends lost 0 bases at V and 3 bases at J; junction bases unmatched: 5. This CDR3 has 15 residues. CDR1 and CDR2 from the germline V gene are SGDLS and YYNGEE. The CDR3 nucleotides read TGTGCCAGCAGCGTAGATGGCGGGGGGAACTACGAGCAGTACTTC. Its translation: CASSVDGGGNYEQYF.

This sequence joins TRBV30 and TRBJ2-1; D is unclear. The CDR3 contains 14 residues. Germline CDR1 is GTSNPN and CDR2 is SVGIG (reference sequence). V lost 0 bases, J lost 3 bases, and 9 bases lay in between. CDR3 coding DNA: TGTGCCTGGAGTGTACATGTGGTCTACAATGAGCAGTTCTTC. As protein: CAWSVHVVYNEQFF.

The chain has TRBV4-3 and TRBJ2-4, with 9 bases fitting TRBD2. From germline, CDR1 is LGHNA and CDR2 YSLEER. With 4 bases clipped from V and 8 bases from J, the junction kept 3 bases outside the gene matches. The CDR3 extends over 13 amino acids. This CDR3 reads CASSLSGSDIQYF. The CDR3 DNA reads as TGCGCCAGCAGCCTTAGCGGGAGTGACATTCAGTACTTC.

V usage is TRBV19 and J usage is TRBJ2-7; 16 positions agree with TRBD2. The CDR3 has 17 residues. Germline CDR1 is LNHDA and CDR2 is SQIVND (reference sequence). The V segment lost 5 bases and the J segment 5 bases; nucleotides outside the gene matches: 9. The CDR3 DNA reads TGTGCCAGTAGTTCCCTGGGACTAGCGGGAGGGCACGACGAGCAGTACTTC. Its translation is CASSSLGLAGGHDEQYF.

On this clone itself: This CDR3 is also generated by other DNA sequences in the sample. J is TRBJ1-3 and V is TRBV5-4, with unresolved D. Trimming removed 0 bases from V and 0 bases from J, with 7 bases in between. This CDR3 contains 15 residues. The germline V gene encodes CDR1 SGHNT and CDR2 YYREEE (reference sequence). CDR3 protein: CASSLAGSSGNTIYF. The CDR3 coding sequence is TGTGCCAGCAGCTTGGCGGGGAGCTCTGGAAACACCATATATTTT.

The chain couples TRBV29-1 to TRBJ2-4; tentatively, D is TRBD1 (6 bases). The CDR3 covers 13 residues. The V end lost 7 bases, the J end lost 3 bases, and 13 bases lay between the germline ends. In germline, CDR1 is SQVTM, CDR2 ANQGSEA. In DNA, the CDR3 is TGCAGCGCTTTAGGGGGTGACAAAAACATTCAGTACTTC. It codes for CSALGGDKNIQYF.

The chain recombines TRBV6-1 with TRBJ2-5, with 14 nucleotides matching TRBD2. V lost 4 bases, J lost 2 bases, and 12 bases stayed unmatched. The CDR3 sequence is 19 residues long. From germline, CDR1 is MNHNS and CDR2 SASEGT. This CDR3 reads CASSAFRGGLAGGQETQYF. In DNA form, the CDR3 reads TGTGCCAGCAGTGCTTTTAGGGGAGGACTAGCGGGGGGTCAAGAGACCCAGTACTTC.

The V gene is TRBV5-6, the J gene TRBJ2-7, with D perhaps TRBD2 (5 bases). Per the germline V gene, CDR1 is SGHDT and CDR2 is YYEEEE. V was cut by 7 bases and J by 5 bases, with 7 bases left in between. This CDR3 has 10 residues. CDR3 residues: CASGSHEQYF. CDR3 DNA: TGTGCCAGCGGGAGCCACGAGCAGTACTTC. Full variable domain (missing parts from reference TRBV5-6 and TRBJ2-7): DAGVTQSPTHLIKTRGQQVTLRCSPKSGHDTVSWYQQALGQGPQFIFQYYEEEERQRGNFPDRFSGHQFPNYSSELNVNALLLGDSALYLCASGSHEQYFGPGTRLTVT.

The chain couples TRBV6-5 to TRBJ2-7; TRBD2 agrees at 7 bases. The CDR3 spans 14 residues. The V gene's germline CDR1 is MNHEY and CDR2 SVGAGI. J lost 3 bases, V lost 6 bases, and 8 bases had no gene match. The chain's CDR3 is CASSPGLGSYEQYF. CDR3 nucleotides: TGTGCCAGCAGCCCCGGACTAGGAAGCTACGAGCAGTACTTC.

The gene calls are TRBV6-1 and TRBJ1-5; the D is unclear. Trimming removed 6 bases at V and 1 base at J, with 7 bases between. CDR1 and CDR2 (germline): MNHNS, SASEGT. The CDR3 totals 13 residues. In DNA form, the CDR3 reads TGTGCCAGCAGAACTTGGAGCAATCAGCCCCAGCATTTT. As protein: CASRTWSNQPQHF.

The V and J genes are TRBV30 and TRBJ2-3, with 10 bases that match TRBD1. With V trimmed by 4 bases and J by 3 bases, 10 bases remained unmatched. This CDR3 comprises 16 residues. Germline values: CDR1 GTSNPN, CDR2 SVGIG (reference sequence). The CDR3 here is CAWMGDRGLYTDTQYF. The CDR3 region has the DNA TGTGCCTGGATGGGAGACAGGGGGCTATATACAGATACGCAGTATTTT.